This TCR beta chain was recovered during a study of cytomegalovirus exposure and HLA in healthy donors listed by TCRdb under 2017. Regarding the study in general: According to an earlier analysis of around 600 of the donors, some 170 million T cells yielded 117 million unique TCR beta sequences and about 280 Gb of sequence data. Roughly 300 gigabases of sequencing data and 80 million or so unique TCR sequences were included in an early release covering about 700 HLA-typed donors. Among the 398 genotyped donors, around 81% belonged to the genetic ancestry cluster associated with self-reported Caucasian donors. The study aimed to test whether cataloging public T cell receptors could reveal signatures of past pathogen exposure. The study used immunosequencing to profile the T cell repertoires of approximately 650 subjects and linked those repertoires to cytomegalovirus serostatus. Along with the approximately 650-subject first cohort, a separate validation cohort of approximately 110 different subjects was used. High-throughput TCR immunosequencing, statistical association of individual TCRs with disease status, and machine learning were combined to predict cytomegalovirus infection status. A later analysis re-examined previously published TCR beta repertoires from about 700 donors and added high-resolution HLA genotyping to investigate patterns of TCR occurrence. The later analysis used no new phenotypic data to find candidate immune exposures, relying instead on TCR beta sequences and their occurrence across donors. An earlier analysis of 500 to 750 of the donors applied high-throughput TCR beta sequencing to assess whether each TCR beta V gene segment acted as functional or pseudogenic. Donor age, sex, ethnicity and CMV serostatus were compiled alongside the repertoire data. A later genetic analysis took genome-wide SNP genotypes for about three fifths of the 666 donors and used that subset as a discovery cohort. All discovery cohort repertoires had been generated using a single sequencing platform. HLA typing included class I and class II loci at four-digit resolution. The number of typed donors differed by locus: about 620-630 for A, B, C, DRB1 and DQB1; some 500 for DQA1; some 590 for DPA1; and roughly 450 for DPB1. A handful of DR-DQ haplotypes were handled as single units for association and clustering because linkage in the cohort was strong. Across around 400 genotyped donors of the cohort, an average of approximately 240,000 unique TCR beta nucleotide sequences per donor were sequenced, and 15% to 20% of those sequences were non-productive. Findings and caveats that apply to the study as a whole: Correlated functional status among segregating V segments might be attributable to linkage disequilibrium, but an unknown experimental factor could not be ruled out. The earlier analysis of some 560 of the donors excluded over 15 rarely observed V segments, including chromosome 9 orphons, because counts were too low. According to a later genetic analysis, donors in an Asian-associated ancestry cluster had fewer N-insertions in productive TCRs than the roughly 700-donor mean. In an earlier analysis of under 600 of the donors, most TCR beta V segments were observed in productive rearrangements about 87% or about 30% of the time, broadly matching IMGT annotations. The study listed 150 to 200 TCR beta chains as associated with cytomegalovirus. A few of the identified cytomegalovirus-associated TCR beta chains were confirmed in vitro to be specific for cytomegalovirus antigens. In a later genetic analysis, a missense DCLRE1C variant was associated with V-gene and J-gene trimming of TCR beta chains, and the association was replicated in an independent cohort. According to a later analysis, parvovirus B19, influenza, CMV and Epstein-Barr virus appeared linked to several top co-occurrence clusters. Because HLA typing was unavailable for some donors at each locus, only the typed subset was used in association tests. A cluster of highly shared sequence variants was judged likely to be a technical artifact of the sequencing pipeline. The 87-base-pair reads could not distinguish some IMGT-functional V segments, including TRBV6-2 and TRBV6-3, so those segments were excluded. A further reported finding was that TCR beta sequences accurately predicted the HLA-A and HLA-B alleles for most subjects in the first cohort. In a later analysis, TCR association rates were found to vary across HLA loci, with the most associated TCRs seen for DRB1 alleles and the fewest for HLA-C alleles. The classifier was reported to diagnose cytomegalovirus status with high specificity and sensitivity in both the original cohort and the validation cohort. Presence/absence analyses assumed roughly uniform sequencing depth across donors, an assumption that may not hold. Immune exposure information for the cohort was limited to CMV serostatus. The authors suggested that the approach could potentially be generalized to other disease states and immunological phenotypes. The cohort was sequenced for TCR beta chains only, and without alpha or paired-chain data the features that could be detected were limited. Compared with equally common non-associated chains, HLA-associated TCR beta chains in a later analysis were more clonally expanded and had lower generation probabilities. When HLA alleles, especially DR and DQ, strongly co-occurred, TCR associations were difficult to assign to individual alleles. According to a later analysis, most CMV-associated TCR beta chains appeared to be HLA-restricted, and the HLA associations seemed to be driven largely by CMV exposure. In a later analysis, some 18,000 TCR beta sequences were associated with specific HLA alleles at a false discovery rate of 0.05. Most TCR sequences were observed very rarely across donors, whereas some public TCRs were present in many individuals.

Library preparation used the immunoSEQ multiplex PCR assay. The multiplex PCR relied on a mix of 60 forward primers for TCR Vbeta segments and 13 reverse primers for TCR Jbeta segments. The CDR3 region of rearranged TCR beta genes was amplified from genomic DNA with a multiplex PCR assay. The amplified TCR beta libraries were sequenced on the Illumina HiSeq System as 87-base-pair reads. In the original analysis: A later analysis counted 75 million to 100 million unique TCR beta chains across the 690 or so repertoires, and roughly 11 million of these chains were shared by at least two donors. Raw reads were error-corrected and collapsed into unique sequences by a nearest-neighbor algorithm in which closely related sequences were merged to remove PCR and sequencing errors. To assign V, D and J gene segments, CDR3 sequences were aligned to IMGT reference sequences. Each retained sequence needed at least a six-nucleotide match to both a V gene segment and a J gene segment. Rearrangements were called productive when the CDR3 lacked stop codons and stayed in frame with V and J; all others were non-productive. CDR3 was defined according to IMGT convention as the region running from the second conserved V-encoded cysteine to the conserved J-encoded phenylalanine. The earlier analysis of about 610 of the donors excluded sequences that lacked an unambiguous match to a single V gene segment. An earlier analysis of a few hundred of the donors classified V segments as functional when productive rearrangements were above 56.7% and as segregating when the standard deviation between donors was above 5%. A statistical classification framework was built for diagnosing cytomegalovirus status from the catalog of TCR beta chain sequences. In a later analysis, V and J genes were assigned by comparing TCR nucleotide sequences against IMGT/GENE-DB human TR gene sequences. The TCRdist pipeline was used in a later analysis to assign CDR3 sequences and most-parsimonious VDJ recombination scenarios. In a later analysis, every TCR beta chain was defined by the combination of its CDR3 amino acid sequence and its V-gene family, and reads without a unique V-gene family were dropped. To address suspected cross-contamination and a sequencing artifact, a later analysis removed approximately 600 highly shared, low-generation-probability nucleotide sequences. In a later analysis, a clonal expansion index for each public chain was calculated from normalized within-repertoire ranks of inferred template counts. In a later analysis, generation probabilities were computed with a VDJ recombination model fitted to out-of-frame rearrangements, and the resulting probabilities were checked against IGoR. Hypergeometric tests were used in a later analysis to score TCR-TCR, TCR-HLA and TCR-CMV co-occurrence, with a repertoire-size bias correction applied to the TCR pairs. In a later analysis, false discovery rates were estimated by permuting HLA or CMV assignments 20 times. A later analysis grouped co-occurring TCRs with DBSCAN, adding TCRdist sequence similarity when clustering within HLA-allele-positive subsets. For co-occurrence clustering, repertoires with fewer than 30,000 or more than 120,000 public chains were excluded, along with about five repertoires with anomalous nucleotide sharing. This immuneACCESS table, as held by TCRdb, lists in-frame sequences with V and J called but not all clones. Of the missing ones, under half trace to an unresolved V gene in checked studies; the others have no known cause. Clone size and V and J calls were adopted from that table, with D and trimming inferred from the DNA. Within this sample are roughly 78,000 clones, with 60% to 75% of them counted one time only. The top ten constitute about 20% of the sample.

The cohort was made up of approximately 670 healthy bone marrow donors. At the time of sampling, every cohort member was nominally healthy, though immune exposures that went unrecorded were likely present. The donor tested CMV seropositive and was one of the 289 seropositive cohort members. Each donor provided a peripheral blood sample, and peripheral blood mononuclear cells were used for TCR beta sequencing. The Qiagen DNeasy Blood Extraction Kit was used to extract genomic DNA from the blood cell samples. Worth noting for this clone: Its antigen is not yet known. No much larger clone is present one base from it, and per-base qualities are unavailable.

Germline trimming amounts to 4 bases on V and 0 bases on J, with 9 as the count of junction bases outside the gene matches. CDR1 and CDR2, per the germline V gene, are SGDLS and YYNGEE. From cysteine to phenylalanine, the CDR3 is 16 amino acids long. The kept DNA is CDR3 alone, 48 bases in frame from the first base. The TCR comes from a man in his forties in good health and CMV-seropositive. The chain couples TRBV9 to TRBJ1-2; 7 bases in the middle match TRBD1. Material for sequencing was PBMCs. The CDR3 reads CASSQGTAEANYGYTF. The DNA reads TGTGCCAGCAGCCAAGGGACAGCCGAAGCTAACTATGGCTACACCTTC.